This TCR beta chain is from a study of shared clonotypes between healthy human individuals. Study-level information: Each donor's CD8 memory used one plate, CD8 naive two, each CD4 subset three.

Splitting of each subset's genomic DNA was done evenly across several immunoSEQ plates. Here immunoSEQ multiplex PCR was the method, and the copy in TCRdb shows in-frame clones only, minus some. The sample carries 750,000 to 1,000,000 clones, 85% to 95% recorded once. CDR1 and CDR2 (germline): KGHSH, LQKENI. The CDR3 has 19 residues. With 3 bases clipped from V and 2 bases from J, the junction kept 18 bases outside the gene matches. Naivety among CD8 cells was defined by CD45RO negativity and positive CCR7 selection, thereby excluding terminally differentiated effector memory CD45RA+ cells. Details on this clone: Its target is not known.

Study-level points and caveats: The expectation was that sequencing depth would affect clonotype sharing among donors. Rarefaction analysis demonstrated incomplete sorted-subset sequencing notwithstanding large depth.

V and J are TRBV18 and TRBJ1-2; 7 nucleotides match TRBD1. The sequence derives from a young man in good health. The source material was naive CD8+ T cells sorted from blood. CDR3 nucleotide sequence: TGTGCCAGCTCACCGAACCCTCGACAGGGTAGTTGGGAGAACTATGGCTACACCTTC. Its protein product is CASSPNPRQGSWENYGYTF.